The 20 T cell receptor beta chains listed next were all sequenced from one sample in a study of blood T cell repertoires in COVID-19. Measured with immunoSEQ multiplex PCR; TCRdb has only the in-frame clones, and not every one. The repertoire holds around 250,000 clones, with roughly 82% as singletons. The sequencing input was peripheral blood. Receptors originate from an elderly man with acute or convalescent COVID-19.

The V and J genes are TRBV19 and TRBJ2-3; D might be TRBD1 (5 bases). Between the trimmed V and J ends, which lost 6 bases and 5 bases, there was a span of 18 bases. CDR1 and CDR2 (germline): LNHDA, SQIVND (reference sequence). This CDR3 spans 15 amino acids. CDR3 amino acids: CASRKGSVPLDTQYF. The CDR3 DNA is TGTGCCAGTAGGAAGGGGTCGGTTCCATTAGATACGCAGTATTTT.

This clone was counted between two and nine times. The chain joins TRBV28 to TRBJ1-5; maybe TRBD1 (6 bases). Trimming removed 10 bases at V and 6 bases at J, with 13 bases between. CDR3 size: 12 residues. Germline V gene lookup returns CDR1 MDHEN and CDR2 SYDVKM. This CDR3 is CATHRVGQPQHF. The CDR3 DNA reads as TGTGCCACACACAGGGTGGGTCAGCCCCAGCATTTT.

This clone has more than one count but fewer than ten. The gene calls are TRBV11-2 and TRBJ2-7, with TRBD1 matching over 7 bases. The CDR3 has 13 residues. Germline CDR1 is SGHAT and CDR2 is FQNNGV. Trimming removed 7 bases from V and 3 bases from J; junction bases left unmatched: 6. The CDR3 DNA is TGTGCCAGCACCCCAGGACAGGTCTACGAGCAGTACTTC. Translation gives CASTPGQVYEQYF.

Here the CDR3 reads CASTWGVNQPQHF. In DNA, the CDR3 is TGTGCCAGTACGTGGGGCGTCAATCAGCCCCAGCATTTT. This rearrangement joins TRBV6-5 to TRBJ1-5, with TRBD1 as a possible D gene (5 bases). Trimming shortened V by 9 bases and J by 3 bases, and 12 bases separated the two germline ends. Germline V gives CDR1 MNHEY, CDR2 SVGAGI. The CDR3 is made up of 13 amino acids.

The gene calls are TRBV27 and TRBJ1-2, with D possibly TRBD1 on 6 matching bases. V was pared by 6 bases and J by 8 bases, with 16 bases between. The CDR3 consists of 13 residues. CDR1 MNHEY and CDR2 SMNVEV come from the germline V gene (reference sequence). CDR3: CASRLDRLGGYTF. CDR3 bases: TGTGCCAGCAGACTAGACAGGTTGGGGGGCTACACCTTC.

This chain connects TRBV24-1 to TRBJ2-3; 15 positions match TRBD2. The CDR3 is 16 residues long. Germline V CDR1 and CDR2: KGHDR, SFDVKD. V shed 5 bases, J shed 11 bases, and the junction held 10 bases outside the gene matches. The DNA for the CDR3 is TGTGCCACCAGTGCTGGGACTAGCGGGGGGCTTTCGGGGCAGTATTTT. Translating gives CATSAGTSGGLSGQYF.

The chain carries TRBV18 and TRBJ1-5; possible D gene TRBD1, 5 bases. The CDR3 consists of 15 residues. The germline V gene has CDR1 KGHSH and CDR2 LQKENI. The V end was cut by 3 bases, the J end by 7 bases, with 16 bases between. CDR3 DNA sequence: TGTGCCAGCTCACCCTTCGGGGGGAATAGCCAGCCCCAGCATTTT. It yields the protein CASSPFGGNSQPQHF.

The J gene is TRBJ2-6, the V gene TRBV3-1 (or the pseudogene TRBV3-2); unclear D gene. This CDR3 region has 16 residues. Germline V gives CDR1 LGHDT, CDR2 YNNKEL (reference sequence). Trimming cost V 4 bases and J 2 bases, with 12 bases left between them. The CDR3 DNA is TGTGCCAGCAGCCTCATGCCGGGTCCTGGGGCCAACGTCCTGACTTTC. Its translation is CASSLMPGPGANVLTF.

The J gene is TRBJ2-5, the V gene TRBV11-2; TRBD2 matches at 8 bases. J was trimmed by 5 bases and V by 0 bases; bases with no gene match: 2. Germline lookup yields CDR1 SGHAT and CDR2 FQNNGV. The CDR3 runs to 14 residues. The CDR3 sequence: CASSLEPSGETQYF. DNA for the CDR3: TGTGCCAGCAGCTTAGAACCTAGCGGGGAGACCCAGTACTTC.

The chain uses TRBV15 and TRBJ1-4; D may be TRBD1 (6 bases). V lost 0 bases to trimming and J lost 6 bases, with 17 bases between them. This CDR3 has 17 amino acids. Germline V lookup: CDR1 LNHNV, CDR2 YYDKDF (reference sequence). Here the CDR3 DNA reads TGTGCCACCAGCAGAGAAGGAGTCGGGGGGCCCCATGAAAAACTGTTTTTT. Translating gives CATSREGVGGPHEKLFF.

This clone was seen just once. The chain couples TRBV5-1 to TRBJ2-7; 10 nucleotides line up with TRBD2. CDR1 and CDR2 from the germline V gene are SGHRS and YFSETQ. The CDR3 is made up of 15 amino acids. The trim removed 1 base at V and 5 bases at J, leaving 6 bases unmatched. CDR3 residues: CASSLRSGRVDEQYF. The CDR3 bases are TGCGCCAGCAGCTTGAGGAGCGGGAGGGTCGACGAGCAGTACTTC.

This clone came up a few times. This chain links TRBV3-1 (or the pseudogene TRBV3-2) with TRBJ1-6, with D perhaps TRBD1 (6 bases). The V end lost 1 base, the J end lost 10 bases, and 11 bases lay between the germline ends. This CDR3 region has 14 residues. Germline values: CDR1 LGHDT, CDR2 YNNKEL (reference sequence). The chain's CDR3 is CASSQAGDGSPLHF. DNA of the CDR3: TGTGCCAGCAGCCAAGCAGGGGATGGATCACCCCTCCACTTT.

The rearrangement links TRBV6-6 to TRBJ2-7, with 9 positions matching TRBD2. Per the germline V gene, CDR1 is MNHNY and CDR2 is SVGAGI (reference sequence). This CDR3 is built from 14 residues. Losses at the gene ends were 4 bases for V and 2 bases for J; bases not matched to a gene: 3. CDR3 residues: CASSSLAGPYEQYF. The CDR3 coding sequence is TGTGCCAGCAGTTCGCTAGCGGGACCCTACGAGCAGTACTTC.

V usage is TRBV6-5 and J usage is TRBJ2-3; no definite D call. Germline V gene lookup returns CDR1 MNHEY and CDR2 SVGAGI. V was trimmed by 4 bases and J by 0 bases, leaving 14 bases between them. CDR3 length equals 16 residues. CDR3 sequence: CASSSRAGASTDTQYF. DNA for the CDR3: TGTGCCAGCAGTTCCCGAGCAGGTGCTAGCACAGATACGCAGTATTTT.

CDR3 sequence (DNA): TGTGCCAGCAGCCCCCGGGGAGGGGGAACCTATGGCTACACCTTC. Encoded protein: CASSPRGGGTYGYTF. The chain carries TRBV7-2 and TRBJ1-2; tentative D call: TRBD1 (6 bases). V lost 5 bases and J lost 4, with 17 bases in between. The CDR3 runs 15 residues. Per the germline V gene, CDR1 is SGHTA and CDR2 is FQGNSA.

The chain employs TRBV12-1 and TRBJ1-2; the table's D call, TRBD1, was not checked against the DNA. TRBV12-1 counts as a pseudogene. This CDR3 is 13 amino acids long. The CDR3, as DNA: TGTGCCAGCAGTCAGGGCTTTAACTATGGCTACACCTTC. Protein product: CASSQGFNYGYTF.

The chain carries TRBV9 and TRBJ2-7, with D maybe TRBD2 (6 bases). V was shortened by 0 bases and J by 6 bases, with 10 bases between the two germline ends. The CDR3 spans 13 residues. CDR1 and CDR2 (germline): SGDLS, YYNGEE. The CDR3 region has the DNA TGTGCCAGCAGCGTAGCCGGAGGGAGCGAGCAGTACTTC. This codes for CASSVAGGSEQYF. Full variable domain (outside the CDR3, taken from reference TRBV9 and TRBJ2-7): DSGVTQTPKHLITATGQRVTLRCSPRSGDLSVYWYQQSLDQGLQFLIQYYNGEERAKGNILERFSAQQFPDLHSELNLSSLELGDSALYFCASSVAGGSEQYFGPGTRLTVT.

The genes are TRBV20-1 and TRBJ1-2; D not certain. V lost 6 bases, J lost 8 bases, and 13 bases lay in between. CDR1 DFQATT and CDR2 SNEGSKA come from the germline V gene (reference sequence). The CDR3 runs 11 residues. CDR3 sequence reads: CSANPGWGYTF. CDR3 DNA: TGCAGTGCCAACCCCGGGTGGGGCTACACCTTC.

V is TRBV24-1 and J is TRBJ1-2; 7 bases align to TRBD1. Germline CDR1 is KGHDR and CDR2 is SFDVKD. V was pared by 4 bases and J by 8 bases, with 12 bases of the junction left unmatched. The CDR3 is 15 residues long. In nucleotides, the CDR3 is TGTGCCACCAGTGACGGAAGGGGGCTGTCGGAAGGCTACACCTTC. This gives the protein CATSDGRGLSEGYTF.

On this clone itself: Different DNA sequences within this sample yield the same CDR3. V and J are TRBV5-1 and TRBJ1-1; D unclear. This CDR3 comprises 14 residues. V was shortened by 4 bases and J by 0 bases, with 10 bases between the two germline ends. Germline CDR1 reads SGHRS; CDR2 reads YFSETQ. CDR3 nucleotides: TGCGCCAGCAGCCTGGCAGGCATGAACACTGAAGCTTTCTTT. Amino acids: CASSLAGMNTEAFF.